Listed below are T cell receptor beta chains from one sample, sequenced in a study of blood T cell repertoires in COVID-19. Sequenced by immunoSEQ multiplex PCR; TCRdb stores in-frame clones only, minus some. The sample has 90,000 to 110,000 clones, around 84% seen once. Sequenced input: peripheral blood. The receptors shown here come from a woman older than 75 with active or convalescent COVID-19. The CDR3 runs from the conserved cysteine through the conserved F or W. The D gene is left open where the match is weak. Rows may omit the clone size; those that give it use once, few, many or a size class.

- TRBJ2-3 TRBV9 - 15 CASSVAPGWTDTQYF TGTGCCAGCAGCGTAGCTCCAGGGTGGACAGATACGCAGTATTTT
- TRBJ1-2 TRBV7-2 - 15 CASSLVADPIYGYTF TGTGCCAGCAGCTTAGTAGCGGATCCGATCTATGGCTACACCTTC
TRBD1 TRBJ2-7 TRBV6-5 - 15 CASRLGTGDWYEQYF TGTGCCAGCAGGCTCGGGACAGGGGATTGGTACGAGCAGTACTTC
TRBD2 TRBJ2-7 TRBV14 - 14 CASSRTSGSYEQYF TGTGCCAGCAGCCGGACTAGCGGGAGTTACGAGCAGTACTTC
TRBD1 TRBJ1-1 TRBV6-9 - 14 CASSPFRDSTEAFF TGTGCCAGCAGTCCCTTCCGGGACAGCACTGAAGCTTTCTTT
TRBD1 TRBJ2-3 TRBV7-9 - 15 CASSLGQGLEDTQYF TGTGCCAGCAGCTTAGGACAGGGGTTAGAAGATACGCAGTATTTT
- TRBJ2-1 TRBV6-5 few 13 CASSYDPGGEQFF TGTGCCAGCAGTTACGACCCCGGGGGTGAGCAGTTCTTC
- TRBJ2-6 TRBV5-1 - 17 CASSLARGSSGANVLTF TGCGCCAGCAGCTTGGCCCGGGGGAGCTCTGGGGCCAACGTCCTGACTTTC
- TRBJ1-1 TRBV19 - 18 CASSPSREGGPRSTEAFF TGTGCCAGTAGTCCCTCGCGGGAGGGGGGGCCTAGGAGCACTGAAGCTTTCTTT
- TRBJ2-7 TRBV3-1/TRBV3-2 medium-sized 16 CASSHLRGGSSYEQYF TGTGCCAGCAGCCATCTGCGAGGGGGAAGCTCCTACGAGCAGTACTTC
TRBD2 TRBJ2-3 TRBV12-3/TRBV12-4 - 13 CASSRGRTDTQYF TGTGCCAGCAGTCGCGGGAGAACAGATACGCAGTATTTT
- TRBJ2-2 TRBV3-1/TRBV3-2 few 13 CASSLRGTGELFF TGTGCCAGCAGCCTACGGGGCACCGGGGAGCTGTTTTTT
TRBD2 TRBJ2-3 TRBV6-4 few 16 CASSALAGGNTDTQYF TGTGCCAGCAGTGCCTTAGCGGGAGGGAACACAGATACGCAGTATTTT
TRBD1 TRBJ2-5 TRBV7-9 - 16 CASSSGQPILQETQYF TGTGCCAGCAGCTCGGGACAGCCTATCCTCCAGGAGACCCAGTACTTC
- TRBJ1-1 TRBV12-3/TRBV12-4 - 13 CASRTAGRHGAFF TGTGCCAGCAGGACCGCTGGGAGGCATGGTGCTTTCTTT
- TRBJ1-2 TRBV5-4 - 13 CASSTKGVYGYTF TGTGCCAGCAGCACTAAAGGGGTCTATGGCTACACCTTC
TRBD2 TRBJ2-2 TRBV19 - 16 CASSILGLAGLGELFF TGTGCCAGTAGTATCCTAGGACTAGCGGGGCTCGGGGAGCTGTTTTTT
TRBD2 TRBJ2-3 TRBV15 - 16 CATSWTSTPGTDTQYF TGTGCCACCAGCTGGACTAGCACCCCAGGAACAGATACGCAGTATTTT
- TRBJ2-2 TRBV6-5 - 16 CASSYNRNLNTGELFF TGTGCCAGCAGTTACAACAGGAACTTGAACACCGGGGAGCTGTTTTTT
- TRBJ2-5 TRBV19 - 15 CASSGILALQETQYF TGTGCCAGTAGCGGCATTCTAGCGTTACAAGAGACCCAGTACTTC
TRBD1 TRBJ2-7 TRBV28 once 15 CASSLMTGPTYEQYF TGTGCCAGCAGTTTAATGACAGGGCCAACCTACGAGCAGTACTTC
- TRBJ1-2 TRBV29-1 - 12 CSVDQEDYGYTF TGCAGCGTTGATCAGGAAGACTATGGCTACACCTTC
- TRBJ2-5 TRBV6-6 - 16 CASSYMADFYQETQYF TGTGCCAGCAGTTATATGGCAGATTTTTACCAAGAGACCCAGTACTTC
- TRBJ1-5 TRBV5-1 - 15 CASSLGGGLSQPQHF TGCGCCAGCAGCTTGGGGGGGGGCCTGAGTCAGCCCCAGCATTTT
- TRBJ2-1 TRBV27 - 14 CASSLQGRYNEQFF TGTGCCAGCAGTTTGCAGGGCCGATACAATGAGCAGTTCTTC
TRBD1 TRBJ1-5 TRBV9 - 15 CASSATGGFNQPQHF TGTGCCAGCAGCGCGACAGGGGGCTTCAATCAGCCCCAGCATTTT
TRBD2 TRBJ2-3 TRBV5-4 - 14 CASSPGLAGDTQYF TGTGCCAGCAGCCCGGGACTAGCGGGGGATACGCAGTATTTT
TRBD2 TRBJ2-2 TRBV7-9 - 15 CASSLGGRSTGELFF TGTGCCAGCAGCTTAGGCGGGAGGAGCACCGGGGAGCTGTTTTTT
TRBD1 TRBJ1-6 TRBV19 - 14 CASSRDRVNSPLHF TGTGCCAGTAGTCGAGACAGGGTTAATTCACCCCTCCACTTT
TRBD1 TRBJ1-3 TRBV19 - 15 CASSLRDRGYHTIYF TGTGCCAGTAGTCTCCGGGACAGGGGATATCACACCATATATTTT
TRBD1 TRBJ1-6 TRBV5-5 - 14 CASSQQGDNSPLHF TGTGCCAGCAGCCAACAGGGGGATAATTCACCCCTCCACTTT
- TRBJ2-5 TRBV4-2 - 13 CASSQDRGETQYF TGTGCCAGCAGCCAAGATAGGGGAGAGACCCAGTACTTC
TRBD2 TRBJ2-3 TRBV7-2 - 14 CASSQPPLLAEGYF TGTGCCAGCAGCCAACCACCCCTTCTAGCGGAAGGGTATTTT